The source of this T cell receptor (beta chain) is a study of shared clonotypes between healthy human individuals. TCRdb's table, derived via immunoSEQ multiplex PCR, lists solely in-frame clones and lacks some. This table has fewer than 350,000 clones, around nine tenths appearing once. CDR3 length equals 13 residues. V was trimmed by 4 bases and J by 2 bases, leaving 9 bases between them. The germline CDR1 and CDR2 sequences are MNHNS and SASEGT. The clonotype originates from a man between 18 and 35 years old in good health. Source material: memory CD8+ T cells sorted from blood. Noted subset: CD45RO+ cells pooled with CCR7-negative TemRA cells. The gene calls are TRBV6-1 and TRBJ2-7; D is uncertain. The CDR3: CASSVSPAYEQYF. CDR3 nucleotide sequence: TGTGCCAGCAGTGTTTCGCCGGCCTACGAGCAGTACTTC.